The subject of this entry is one T cell receptor beta chain. After removal of 2 bases from V and 1 base from J, the junction contained 7 bases not matched to a gene. The CDR3 extends over 17 amino acids. From germline, CDR1 is MGHRA and CDR2 YSYEKL. The assay was immunoSEQ multiplex PCR, and TCRdb's table has in-frame clones only and misses some. This table holds about 200,000 clones, 70% to 90% found once. The data were obtained in a study of blood T cell repertoires in COVID-19. Material for sequencing was peripheral blood. This TCR was recovered from a woman at least 80 years old with acute or convalescent COVID-19. V and J are TRBV4-1 and TRBJ2-3; TRBD2 agrees at 9 bases. This chain's CDR3 is CASSQHAGGRGTDTQYF. As DNA, the CDR3 is TGCGCCAGCAGCCAACATGCGGGAGGGCGAGGCACAGATACGCAGTATTTT.